This T cell receptor beta chain was captured in a study of cytomegalovirus exposure and HLA in healthy donors. Looking at the study overall: T cells numbering about 200 million yielded some 120 million unique TCR beta sequences in an earlier analysis. Overall study findings and caveats: In a later analysis, about 17,000 TCR beta sequences were associated with HLA alleles at 0.05 false discovery rate. Later analysis showed most CMV-associated TCR beta chains appearing HLA-restricted. In a later analysis, several top co-occurrence clusters appeared linked to parvovirus B19, influenza, CMV and Epstein-Barr virus.

The PCR was carried out with 60 Vbeta primers and 13 Jbeta primers. This table comes from immunoSEQ multiplex PCR, and its TCRdb copy is limited to in-frame clones, with some not included. The table has about 95,000 clones, approximately 80% seen once; the top ten hold over 4%. As concerns this clone: What it binds is not known.

Input material: PBMCs. The source is a woman aged 40 to 50 in good health and CMV-seropositive.

The CDR3: CASSQAGWIAGGPGTGELFF. The CDR3 DNA follows: TGTGCCAGCAGCCAAGCGGGGTGGATAGCGGGAGGGCCGGGCACCGGGGAGCTGTTTTTT. The chain recombines TRBV4-2 with TRBJ2-2; TRBD2 agrees at 11 bases. Germline loops: CDR1 LGHNA, CDR2 YNFKEQ. The trim removed 1 base at V and 4 bases at J, leaving 14 bases unmatched. This CDR3 has 20 residues.